This T cell receptor beta chain was recorded in a study of T-cell memory formation after mild COVID-19. Study-wide findings and caveats: Nothing confirmed that second-wave clones peaking on day 37 were specific for SARS-CoV-2.

V shed 0 bases and J shed 5 bases, with 14 bases lying between them. Germline values: CDR1 LGHNA, CDR2 YSLEER. The length of the CDR3 is 15 residues. TCRdb reanalysed the 5' RACE reads using MiXCR and keeps one entry per CDR3 protein. The sample contains about 340,000 distinct CDR3 sequences, approximately 16% of which appear only once. This clonotype was seen ten or more times. Its antigen is unknown. Specimen: PBMCs or a T cell subset sorted from them (not recorded which). This chain uses TRBV4-3 with TRBJ2-7; D may be TRBD2 (6 bases). The TCR sequence derives from a young man who had mild COVID-19 (a few samples of this study predate the infection). Cell type and time point are not known. CDR3: CASSQESGLSDEQYF. CDR3 bases: TGCGCCAGCAGCCAAGAGTCCGGACTATCGGACGAGCAGTACTTC.